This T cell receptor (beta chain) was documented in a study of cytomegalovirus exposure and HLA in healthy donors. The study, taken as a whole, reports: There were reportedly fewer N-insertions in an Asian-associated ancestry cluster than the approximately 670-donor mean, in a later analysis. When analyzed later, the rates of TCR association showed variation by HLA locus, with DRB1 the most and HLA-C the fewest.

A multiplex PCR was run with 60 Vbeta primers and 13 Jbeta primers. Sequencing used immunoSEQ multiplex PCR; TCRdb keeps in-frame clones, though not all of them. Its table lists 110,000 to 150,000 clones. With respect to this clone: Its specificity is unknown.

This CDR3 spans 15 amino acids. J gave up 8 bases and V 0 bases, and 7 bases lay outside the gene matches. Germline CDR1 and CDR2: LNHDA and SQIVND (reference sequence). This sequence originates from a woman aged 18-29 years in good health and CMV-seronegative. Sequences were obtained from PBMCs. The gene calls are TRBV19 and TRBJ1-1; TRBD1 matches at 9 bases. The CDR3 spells CASSIDLRGTGEAFF. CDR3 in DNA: TGTGCCAGTAGTATAGATCTTCGAGGGACAGGGGAAGCTTTCTTT.